This entry describes one T cell receptor (beta chain). Its antigen is not known. Profiling relied on immunoSEQ multiplex PCR, and the TCRdb table lists in-frame clones only, not all of them. Found here are approximately 75,000 clones, just under 95% of them singletons; the top ten hold 1.6%. Germline trimming cut 8 bases from V and 1 base from J; bases unmatched to any gene: 12. This CDR3 has 16 residues. Looked up from germline, CDR1 is SNHLY and CDR2 is FYNNEI. This sample is drawn from a study of T cell clonotyping in hematopoietic cell transplantation. Notes on the study in general: Recipient TCR diversity dropped after transplant; expanded clonotypes rose from day 30 to 180. Higher Inverse Simpson Index values in graft donor and pretransplant recipient predicted broader posttransplant TCR diversity. Few recipient clonotypes overlapped donors; over 95% were de novo at given depth.

This TCR was recovered from a man aged 45-65 years in good health. Some clones in this sample may be carry-over from other donors' samples. The chain employs TRBV2 and TRBJ2-3, with TRBD1 matching 7 bases. The sample comprised peripheral blood mononuclear cells. The DNA for the CDR3 is TGTGCCAGCGGCGTAGGGGGCGAGGGCGGCACAGATACGCAGTATTTT. Protein sequence: CASGVGGEGGTDTQYF.